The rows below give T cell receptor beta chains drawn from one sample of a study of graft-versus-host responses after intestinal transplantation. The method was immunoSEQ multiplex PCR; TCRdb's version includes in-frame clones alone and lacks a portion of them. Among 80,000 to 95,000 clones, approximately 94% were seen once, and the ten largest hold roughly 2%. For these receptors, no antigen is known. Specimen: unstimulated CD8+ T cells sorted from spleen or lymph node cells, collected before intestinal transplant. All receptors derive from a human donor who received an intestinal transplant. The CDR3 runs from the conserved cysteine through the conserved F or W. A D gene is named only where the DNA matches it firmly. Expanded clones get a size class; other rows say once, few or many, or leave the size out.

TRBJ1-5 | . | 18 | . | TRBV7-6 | TGTGCCAGCAGCTTAGAGGCTGAGGGGACTGGGGGCAATCAGCCCCAGCATTTT | CASSLEAEGTGGNQPQHF
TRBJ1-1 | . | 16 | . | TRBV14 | TGTGCCAGCAGCGATCCCCTACAGGGTTTGAACACTGAAGCTTTCTTT | CASSDPLQGLNTEAFF
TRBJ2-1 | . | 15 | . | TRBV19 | TGTGCCAGTAGTATAGCTATGACAGCCAACAATGAGCAGTTCTTC | CASSIAMTANNEQFF
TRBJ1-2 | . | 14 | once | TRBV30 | TGTGCCTGGAGGATAACAACAGGGTTGGATGGCTACACCTTC | CAWRITTGLDGYTF
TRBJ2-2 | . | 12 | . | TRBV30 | TGTGCCTGGAGGGCAGGCCCCGGGGAGCTGTTTTTT | CAWRAGPGELFF
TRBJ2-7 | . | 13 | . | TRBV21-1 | TGTGCCAGCAGCAAAGTCGCAGGGTACGAGCAGTACTTC | CASSKVAGYEQYF
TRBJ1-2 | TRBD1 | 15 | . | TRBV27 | TGTGCCAGCAGTCCCGGGACAGGGATCGACTATGGCTACACCTTC | CASSPGTGIDYGYTF
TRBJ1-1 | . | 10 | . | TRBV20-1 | TGCAGTGCTCCCTACACTGAAGCTTTCTTT | CSAPYTEAFF
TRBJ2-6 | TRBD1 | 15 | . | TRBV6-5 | TGTGCCAGCAGTTACTTTCAAGGGACAGGCGCCTTTTTGACTTTC | CASSYFQGTGAFLTF
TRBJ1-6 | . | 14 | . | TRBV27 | TGTGCCAGCAGTTTGGGACTGATTAATTCACCCCTCCACTTT | CASSLGLINSPLHF
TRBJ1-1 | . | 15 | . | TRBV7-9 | TGTGCCAGCAGCTTAGCTAGGGGAGGGAGCGCTGAAGCTTTCTTT | CASSLARGGSAEAFF
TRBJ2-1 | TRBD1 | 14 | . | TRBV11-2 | TGTGCCAGCAGCTCCGGGACAGACTCGAATGAGCAGTTCTTC | CASSSGTDSNEQFF
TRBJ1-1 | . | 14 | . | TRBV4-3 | TGCGCCAGCAGCCAAGGTCCGGGGAACACTGAAGCTTTCTTT | CASSQGPGNTEAFF
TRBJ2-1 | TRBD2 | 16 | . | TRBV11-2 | TGTGCCAGCAGCTCTTTAGCGGGGGTCTCCTACAATGAGCAGTTCTTC | CASSSLAGVSYNEQFF
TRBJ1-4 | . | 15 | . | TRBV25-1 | TGTGCCAGCAGTGAAATCGGTGCAACTAATGAAAAACTGTTTTTT | CASSEIGATNEKLFF
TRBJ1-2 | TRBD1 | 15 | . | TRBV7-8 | TGTGCCAGCAGCGCCCTAAGGGGGCGGATCTATGGCTACACCTTC | CASSALRGRIYGYTF
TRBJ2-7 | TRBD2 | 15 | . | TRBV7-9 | TGTGCCAGCAGCCCCTCCGGACTAGGAGCCTACGAGCAGTACTTC | CASSPSGLGAYEQYF
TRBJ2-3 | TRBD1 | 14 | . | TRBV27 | TGTGCCAGCAGGGCCAGGGGGTCCGCAGATACGCAGTATTTT | CASRARGSADTQYF
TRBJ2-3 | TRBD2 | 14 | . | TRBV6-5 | TGTGCCAGCAGTGCCAGCGGGGGGCACAATACGCAGTATTTT | CASSASGGHNTQYF
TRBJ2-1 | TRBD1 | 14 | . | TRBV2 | TGTGCCAGCAACTTTAGACAGGGCTTCGATGAGCAGTTCTTC | CASNFRQGFDEQFF
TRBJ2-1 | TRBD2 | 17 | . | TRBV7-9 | TGTGCCAGCAGCGCATCACTAGCGGGGGGGCTCCACAATGAGCAGTTCTTC | CASSASLAGGLHNEQFF
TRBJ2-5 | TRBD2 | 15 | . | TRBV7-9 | TGTGCCAGCAGCCGGGTTAGCGGGGACCAAGAGACCCAGTACTTC | CASSRVSGDQETQYF
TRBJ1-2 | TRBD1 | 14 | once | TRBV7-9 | TGTGCCAGCAGCCTAGGACAGGGCGGCTATGGCTACACCTTC | CASSLGQGGYGYTF
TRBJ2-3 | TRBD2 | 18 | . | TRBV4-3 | TGCGCCAGCAGCCAAGACTTCGAAGCGGGGGCTAGCACAGATACGCAGTATTTT | CASSQDFEAGASTDTQYF
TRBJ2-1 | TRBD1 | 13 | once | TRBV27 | TGTGCCGCGGGACAGGGGCACTACAATGAGCAGTTCTTC | CAAGQGHYNEQFF
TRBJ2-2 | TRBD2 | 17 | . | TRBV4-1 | TGCGCCAGCAGCCAAGAGCAAGCGGGGGACTTCACCGGGGAGCTGTTTTTT | CASSQEQAGDFTGELFF
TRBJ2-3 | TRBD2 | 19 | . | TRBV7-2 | TGTGCCAGCAGCCAGGGACTAGCGGGGGCCCGCCGCTTCACAGATACGCAGTATTTT | CASSQGLAGARRFTDTQYF
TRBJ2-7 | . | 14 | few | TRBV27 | TGTGCCAGCAGTCCGGGGACAACCCAGTACGAGCAGTACTTC | CASSPGTTQYEQYF
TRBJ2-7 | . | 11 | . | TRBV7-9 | TGTGCCAGCAGCTCCCAGCGCGAGCAGTACTTC | CASSSQREQYF
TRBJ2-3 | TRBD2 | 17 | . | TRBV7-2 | TGTGCCAGCAACTTAACGATTAGCGGGGGAAGCACAGATACGCAGTATTTT | CASNLTISGGSTDTQYF
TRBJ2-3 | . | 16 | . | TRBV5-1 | TGCGCCAGCAGCTTGGGAGAACGGGGGGCGCCGGATACGCAGTATTTT | CASSLGERGAPDTQYF
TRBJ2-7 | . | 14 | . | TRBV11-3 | TGTGCCAGCAGCTTAGAGCAGGGCCCCTACGAGCAGTACTTC | CASSLEQGPYEQYF
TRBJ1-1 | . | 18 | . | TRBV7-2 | TGTGCCAGCAGCTTAGAAGGCCGTGCAGGGGTCACCTGGGAAATAGCTTTCTTT | CASSLEGRAGVTWEIAFF
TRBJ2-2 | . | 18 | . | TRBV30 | TGTGCCTGGAGTGTTCCAGAACATCTAAGACACTCGGACGGGGAGCTGTTTTTT | CAWSVPEHLRHSDGELFF
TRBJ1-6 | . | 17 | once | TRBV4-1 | TGCGCCAGCAGCCAAGGGAGCGGGGCCAATTGGAATTCACCCCTCCACTTT | CASSQGSGANWNSPLHF
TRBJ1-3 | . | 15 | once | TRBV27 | TGTGCCAGCAGTGGGGGCTGGGGATCTGGAAACACCATATATTTT | CASSGGWGSGNTIYF
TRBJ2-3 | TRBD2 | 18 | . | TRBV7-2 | TGTGCCAGCAGCTTATTTCTAGCGGGGGGGACATTGGGGGATACGCAGTATTTT | CASSLFLAGGTLGDTQYF
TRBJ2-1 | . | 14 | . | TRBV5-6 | TGTGCCAGCAGCTCGGGTTCCGTCGTCCGGGAGCAGTTCTTC | CASSSGSVVREQFF
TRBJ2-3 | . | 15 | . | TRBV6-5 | TGTGCCAGCAGTTATGTCAAGGGGAGCACAGATACGCAGTATTTT | CASSYVKGSTDTQYF
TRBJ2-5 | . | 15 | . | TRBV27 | TGTGCCAGCAGTTTATCGATGATTGCGTCAGAGACCCAGTACTTC | CASSLSMIASETQYF
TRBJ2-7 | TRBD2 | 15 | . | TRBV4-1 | TGCGCCAGCAGCCTGATTAGCGGGAGATCCTACGAGCAGTACTTC | CASSLISGRSYEQYF
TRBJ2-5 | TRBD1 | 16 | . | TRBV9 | TGTGCCAGCAGCGTAGAGGTAGGGGGCGCGGTGGAGACCCAGTACTTC | CASSVEVGGAVETQYF